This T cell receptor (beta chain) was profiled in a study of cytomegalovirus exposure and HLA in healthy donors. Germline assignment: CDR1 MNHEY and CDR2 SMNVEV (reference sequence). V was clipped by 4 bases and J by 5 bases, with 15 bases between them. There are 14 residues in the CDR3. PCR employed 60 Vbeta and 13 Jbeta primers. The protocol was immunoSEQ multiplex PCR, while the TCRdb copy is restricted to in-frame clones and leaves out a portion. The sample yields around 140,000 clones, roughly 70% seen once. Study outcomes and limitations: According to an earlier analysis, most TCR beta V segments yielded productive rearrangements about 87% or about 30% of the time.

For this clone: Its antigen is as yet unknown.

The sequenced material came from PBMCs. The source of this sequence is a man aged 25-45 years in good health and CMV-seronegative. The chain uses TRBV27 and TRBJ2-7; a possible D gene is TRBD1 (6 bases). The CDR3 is CASSSTGYGDEQYF. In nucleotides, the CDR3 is TGTGCCAGCAGTTCTACAGGGTATGGAGACGAGCAGTACTTC.